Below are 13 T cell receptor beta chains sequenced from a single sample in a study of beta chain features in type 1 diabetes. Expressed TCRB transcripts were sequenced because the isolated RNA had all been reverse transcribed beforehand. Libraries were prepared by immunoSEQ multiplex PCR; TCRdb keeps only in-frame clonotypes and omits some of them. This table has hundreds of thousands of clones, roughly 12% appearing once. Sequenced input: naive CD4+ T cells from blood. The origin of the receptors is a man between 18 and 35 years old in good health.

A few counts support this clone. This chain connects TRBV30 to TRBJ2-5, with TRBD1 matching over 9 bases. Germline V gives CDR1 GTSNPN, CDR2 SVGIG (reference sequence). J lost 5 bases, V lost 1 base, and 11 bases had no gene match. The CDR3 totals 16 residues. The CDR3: CAWSARIQGAGETQYF. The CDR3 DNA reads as TGTGCCTGGAGTGCAAGGATACAGGGGGCTGGGGAGACCCAGTACTTC.

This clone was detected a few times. CDR3 amino acids: CASSPDRENTEAFF. DNA of the CDR3: TGTGCCAGCAGCCCGGACAGGGAAAATACTGAAGCTTTCTTT. The V gene is TRBV14, the J gene TRBJ1-1, with 8 bases lining up with TRBD1. V was clipped by 4 bases and J by 5 bases; unmatched bases: 6. CDR3 length: 14 residues. Germline assignment: CDR1 SGHDN and CDR2 FVKESK.

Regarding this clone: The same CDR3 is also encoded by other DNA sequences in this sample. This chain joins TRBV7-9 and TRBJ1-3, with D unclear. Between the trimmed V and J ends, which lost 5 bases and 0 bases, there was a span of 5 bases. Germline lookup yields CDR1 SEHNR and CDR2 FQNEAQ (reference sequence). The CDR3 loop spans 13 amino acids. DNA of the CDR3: TGTGCCAGCAGCCCCCGCTCTGGAAACACCATATATTTT. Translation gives CASSPRSGNTIYF.

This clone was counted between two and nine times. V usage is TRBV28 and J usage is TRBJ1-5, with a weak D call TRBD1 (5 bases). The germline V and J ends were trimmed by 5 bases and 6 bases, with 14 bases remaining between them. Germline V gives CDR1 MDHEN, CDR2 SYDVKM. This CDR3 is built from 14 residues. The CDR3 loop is CASSIPRDFQPQHF. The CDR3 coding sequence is TGTGCCAGCAGTATACCCAGGGATTTTCAGCCCCAGCATTTT.

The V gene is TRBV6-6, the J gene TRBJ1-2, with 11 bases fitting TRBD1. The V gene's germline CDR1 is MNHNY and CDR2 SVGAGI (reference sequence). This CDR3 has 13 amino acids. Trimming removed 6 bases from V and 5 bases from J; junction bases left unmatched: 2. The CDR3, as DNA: TGTGCCAGCAGGGGGACAGGGGGTTATGGCTACACCTTC. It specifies CASRGTGGYGYTF.

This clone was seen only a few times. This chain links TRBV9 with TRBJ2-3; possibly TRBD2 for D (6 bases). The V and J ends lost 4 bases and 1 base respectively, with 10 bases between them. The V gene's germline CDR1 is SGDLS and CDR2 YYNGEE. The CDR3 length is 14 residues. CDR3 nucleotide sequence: TGTGCCAGCAGCACGTGGGGGGGCACAGATACGCAGTATTTT. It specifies CASSTWGGTDTQYF.

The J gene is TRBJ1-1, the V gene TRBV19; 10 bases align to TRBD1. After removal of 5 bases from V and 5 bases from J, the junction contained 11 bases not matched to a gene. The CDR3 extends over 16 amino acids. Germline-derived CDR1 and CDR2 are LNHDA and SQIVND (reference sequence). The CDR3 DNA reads TGTGCCAGTAGTCTTGACCGACAGGGGGCAGGGACTGAAGCTTTCTTT. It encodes CASSLDRQGAGTEAFF.

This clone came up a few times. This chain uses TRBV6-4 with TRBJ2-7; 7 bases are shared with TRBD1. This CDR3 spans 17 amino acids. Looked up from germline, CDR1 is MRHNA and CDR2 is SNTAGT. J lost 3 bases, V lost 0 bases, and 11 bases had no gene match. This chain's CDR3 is CASSDSPGQPLHYEQYF. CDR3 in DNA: TGTGCCAGCAGTGACTCGCCGGGACAGCCTCTGCACTACGAGCAGTACTTC.

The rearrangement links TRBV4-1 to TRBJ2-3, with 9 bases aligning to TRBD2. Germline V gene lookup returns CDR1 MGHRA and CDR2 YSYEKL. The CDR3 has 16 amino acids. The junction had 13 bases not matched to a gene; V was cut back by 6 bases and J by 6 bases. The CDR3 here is CASRFRLRGGEDTQYF. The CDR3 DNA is TGCGCCAGCAGATTTAGACTACGCGGGGGGGAGGATACGCAGTATTTT.

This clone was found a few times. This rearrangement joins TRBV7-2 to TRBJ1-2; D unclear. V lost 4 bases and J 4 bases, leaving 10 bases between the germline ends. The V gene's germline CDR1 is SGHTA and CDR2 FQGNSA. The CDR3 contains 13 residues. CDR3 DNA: TGTGCCAGCAGCTCACCGCCCAGCTATGGCTACACCTTC. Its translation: CASSSPPSYGYTF.

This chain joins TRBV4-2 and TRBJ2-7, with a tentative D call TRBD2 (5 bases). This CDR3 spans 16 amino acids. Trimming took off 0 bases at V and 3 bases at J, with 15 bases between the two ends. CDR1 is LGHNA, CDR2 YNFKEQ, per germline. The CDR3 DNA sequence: TGTGCCAGCAGCCAAGACGCAGCGGTAGCCGTCTACGAGCAGTACTTC. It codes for CASSQDAAVAVYEQYF.

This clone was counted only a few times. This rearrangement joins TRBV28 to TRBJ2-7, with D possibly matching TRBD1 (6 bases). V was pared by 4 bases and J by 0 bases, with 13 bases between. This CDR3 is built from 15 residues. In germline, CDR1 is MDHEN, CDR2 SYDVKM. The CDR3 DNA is TGTGCCAGCAGTTACCGGACAGCAAACTCCTACGAGCAGTACTTC. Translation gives CASSYRTANSYEQYF. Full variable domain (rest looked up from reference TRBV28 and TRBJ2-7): DVKVTQSSRYLVKRTGEKVFLECVQDMDHENMFWYRQDPGLGLRLIYFSYDVKMKEKGDIPEGYSVSREKKERFSLILESASTNQTSMYLCASSYRTANSYEQYFGPGTRLTVT.

CDR3 residues: CAWSVLDGRGGTDTQYF. For the CDR3, the DNA is TGTGCCTGGAGTGTACTGGACGGGCGGGGGGGCACAGATACGCAGTATTTT. This chain links TRBV30 with TRBJ2-3, with 8 bases lining up with TRBD2. Unmatched junction bases numbered 9, after V lost 0 bases and J lost 1 base. The CDR3 is 17 residues long. Germline values: CDR1 GTSNPN, CDR2 SVGIG (reference sequence).